This TCR beta chain originates from a study of cytomegalovirus exposure and HLA in healthy donors (dated by TCRdb to 2016 to 2017). Regarding the complete study: According to an earlier analysis of 450 to 650 of the donors, about 170 million T cells yielded 117 million unique TCR beta sequences and 250 to 350 Gb of sequence data. About 310 gigabases of sequencing data and approximately 85 million unique TCR sequences were included in an early release covering about 620 HLA-typed donors. Of the roughly 400 genotyped donors, approximately 82% fell in the genetic ancestry cluster associated with self-reported Caucasian donors. The study was designed to test whether signatures of past pathogen exposure could be identified by cataloging public T cell receptors. Using immunosequencing, the study profiled T cell repertoires from about 650 subjects and related those repertoires to cytomegalovirus serostatus. In addition to the first cohort of approximately 650 subjects, a separate validation cohort of 120 different subjects was used. To predict cytomegalovirus infection status, the study brought together high-throughput TCR immunosequencing, statistical association of individual TCRs with disease status, and machine learning. A later analysis re-analyzed previously published TCR beta repertoires from roughly 630 donors and added high-resolution HLA genotyping to study TCR occurrence patterns. Rather than drawing on any new phenotypic data, the later analysis identified candidate immune exposures from TCR beta sequences and the way those sequences occurred across donors. An earlier analysis of around 540 of the donors applied high-throughput TCR beta sequencing to assess whether each TCR beta V gene segment acted as functional or pseudogenic. Donor age, sex, ethnicity and CMV serostatus were compiled together with the repertoire data. A later genetic analysis used genome-wide SNP genotypes for about 65% of the 666 donors, treating that subset as a discovery cohort. Every repertoire in the discovery cohort had been generated on one and the same sequencing platform. HLA typing covered class I and class II loci at four-digit resolution. The number of donors typed differed by locus, with about 620-630 for A, B, C, DRB1 and DQB1, 522 for DQA1, 606 for DPA1, and under 490 for DPB1. About five DR-DQ haplotypes were treated as single units for association and clustering because of strong linkage in the cohort. Across 300 to 400 genotyped donors of the cohort, an average of roughly 250,000 unique TCR beta nucleotide sequences per donor were sequenced, and approximately 17% of those sequences were non-productive.

A word on this clone: This receptor's antigen is unknown. No much larger clone is present one base from it, and per-base qualities are unavailable.

Library construction relied on the immunoSEQ multiplex PCR assay. A mixture of 60 forward primers for TCR Vbeta segments and 13 reverse primers for TCR Jbeta segments was used in the multiplex PCR. A multiplex PCR assay on genomic DNA amplified the CDR3 region of rearranged TCR beta genes. The Illumina HiSeq System was used to sequence the amplified TCR beta libraries as 87-base-pair reads. In the original analysis: In a later analysis, 77 million or so unique TCR beta chains were counted across the roughly 670 repertoires, and roughly 11 million of these chains were shared by at least two donors. A nearest-neighbor algorithm error-corrected the raw reads and collapsed the reads into unique sequences, merging closely related sequences to remove PCR and sequencing errors. To assign V, D and J gene segments, CDR3 sequences were aligned to IMGT reference sequences. Each retained sequence needed at least a six-nucleotide match to both a V gene segment and a J gene segment. Rearrangements were called productive when the CDR3 lacked stop codons and stayed in frame with V and J; all others were non-productive. CDR3 was defined according to IMGT convention as the region running from the second conserved V-encoded cysteine to the conserved J-encoded phenylalanine. Sequences without an unambiguous match to a single V gene segment were excluded from the earlier analysis of about 600 of the donors. In an earlier analysis of around 600 of the donors, V segments were called functional above 56.7% productive rearrangements and were called segregating when the between-donor standard deviation exceeded 5%. A statistical classification framework was developed to diagnose cytomegalovirus status using the catalog of TCR beta chain sequences. V and J gene assignment, in a later analysis, came from comparing TCR nucleotide sequences with IMGT/GENE-DB human TR gene sequences. The TCRdist pipeline was used in a later analysis to assign CDR3 sequences and most-parsimonious VDJ recombination scenarios. In a later analysis, each TCR beta chain was defined by its CDR3 amino acid sequence together with its V-gene family, and reads lacking a unique V-gene family were excluded. To address suspected cross-contamination and a sequencing artifact, a later analysis removed around 600 highly shared, low-generation-probability nucleotide sequences. In a later analysis, a clonal expansion index for each public chain was calculated from normalized within-repertoire ranks of inferred template counts. A later analysis computed generation probabilities with a VDJ recombination model fitted to out-of-frame rearrangements, and checked the results against IGoR. In a later analysis, TCR-TCR, TCR-HLA and TCR-CMV co-occurrence was scored with hypergeometric tests, and a repertoire-size bias correction was applied to TCR pairs. A later analysis estimated false discovery rates by permuting HLA or CMV assignments 20 times. A later analysis grouped co-occurring TCRs with DBSCAN, adding TCRdist sequence similarity when clustering within HLA-allele-positive subsets. For co-occurrence clustering, repertoires with fewer than 30,000 or more than 120,000 public chains were excluded, along with roughly 5 repertoires with anomalous nucleotide sharing. TCRdb mirrors the immuneACCESS table, restricted to in-frame sequences. Some clones are absent from its copies; in checked studies, under half trace to an unresolved V gene, and the reason for the others is unknown. V, J and clone size are taken as reported in that table, and D and trimming were inferred from the DNA itself. Across this sample there are roughly 130,000 clones, with around 57% seen only once. The ten largest clonotypes hold about 1.8% of the sample.

The CDR3 spans 15 residues, from the cysteine through the phenylalanine. Only the CDR3 part of the read is kept: 45 bases, read in frame from the first base. V trim: 6 bases; J trim: 3 bases; unmatched bases: 7. CDR1 MNHNY and CDR2 SVGAGI are derived from the germline V gene (reference sequence). The cohort comprised around 700 healthy bone marrow donors. At the time of sampling, every cohort member was nominally healthy, though immune exposures that went unrecorded were likely present. The donor tested CMV seronegative and was one of the 352 seronegative cohort members. Every donor gave a peripheral blood sample, and the peripheral blood mononuclear cells from that sample were used for TCR beta sequencing. Genomic DNA was extracted from the blood cell samples with the Qiagen DNeasy Blood Extraction Kit. Broad study findings and their caveats: Some IMGT-functional V segments, including TRBV6-2 and TRBV6-3, could not be distinguished by the 87-base-pair reads and were therefore excluded. Linkage disequilibrium might explain the correlated functional status among segregating V segments, but an unknown experimental factor could not be ruled out. In a later genetic analysis, a missense DCLRE1C variant was associated with V-gene and J-gene trimming of TCR beta chains, and the association was replicated in an independent cohort. CMV serostatus was the only immune exposure information available for the cohort. Because some donors lacked HLA typing at each locus, the association tests relied only on the typed subset. Because counts were too low, more than 15 rarely observed V segments, including chromosome 9 orphons, were excluded from the earlier analysis of 587 of the donors. Three of the identified cytomegalovirus-associated TCR beta chains were confirmed in vitro to be specific for cytomegalovirus antigens. In an earlier analysis of several hundred of the donors, most TCR beta V segments were observed in productive rearrangements about 87% or about 30% of the time, broadly matching IMGT annotations. Strong co-occurrence of HLA alleles, especially DR and DQ, made assigning TCR associations to individual alleles difficult. Only TCR beta chains were sequenced in this cohort, and the absence of alpha or paired-chain data limited detectable features. A further reported finding was that TCR beta sequences accurately predicted the HLA-A and HLA-B alleles for most subjects in the first cohort. In a later analysis, TCR association rates were found to vary across HLA loci, with the most associated TCRs seen for DRB1 alleles and the fewest for HLA-C alleles. Sequencing depth was assumed to be roughly uniform across donors in the presence/absence analyses, though that assumption may not hold. A total of some 180 TCR beta chains were listed by the study as associated with cytomegalovirus. In a later analysis, most CMV-associated TCR beta chains were found to appear HLA-restricted, with HLA associations seemingly driven largely by CMV exposure. Specific HLA alleles were associated with 18,000 or so TCR beta sequences at a false discovery rate of 0.05 in a later analysis. Several of the top co-occurrence clusters appeared to be linked to parvovirus B19, influenza, CMV and Epstein-Barr virus, according to a later analysis. According to a later genetic analysis, donors in an Asian-associated ancestry cluster had fewer N-insertions in productive TCRs than the approximately 700-donor mean. A cluster of highly shared sequence variants was judged likely to be a technical artifact of the sequencing pipeline. Across donors, most TCR sequences were observed very rarely, whereas some public TCRs were present in many individuals. Cytomegalovirus status was reported to be diagnosed by the classifier with high specificity and sensitivity in both the original and validation cohorts. The authors suggested that the approach could potentially be extended to other disease states and immunological phenotypes. In a later analysis, HLA-associated TCR beta chains were found to be more clonally expanded and to have lower generation probabilities than equally common non-associated chains.

The sample was PBMCs. The chain is assembled from TRBV6-6 and TRBJ2-1; TRBD2 agrees with 8 junctional bases. This receptor was taken from a male donor in good health and CMV-seronegative. Here the CDR3 is given as CASRPTSGNYNEQFF. The base sequence is TGTGCCAGCAGACCCACTAGCGGAAACTACAATGAGCAGTTCTTC.